The present entry profiles one TCR beta chain with its context. Its cognate antigen is unknown. The data were taken from a study of OX40 agonist ivuxolimab in advanced cancers. Produced via immunoSEQ multiplex PCR; TCRdb's table is partial and in-frame only. This table has around 63,000 clones, 85% to 90% appearing once. General study findings and limits: At 0.1 to 3.0 mg/kg and by week 6, clonal expansion occurred in CD4+ and CD8+ blood T cells.

The TCR sequence derives from an adult with an advanced solid tumor such as melanoma, head and neck, liver or kidney cancer. The sample was CD4+ or CD8+ T cells sorted from blood, taken in a trial of the OX40 agonist ivuxolimab.

This chain's CDR3 is CATSRSRVEAAFF. The CDR3 nucleotides read TGTGCCACCAGCAGATCTCGAGTGGAAGCCGCTTTCTTT. The V call is TRBV15, the J call TRBJ1-1; D remains unclear. The CDR3 length is 13 residues. Germline CDR1 reads LNHNV; CDR2 reads YYDKDF (reference sequence). V was clipped by 2 bases and J by 11 bases, with 15 bases between them.